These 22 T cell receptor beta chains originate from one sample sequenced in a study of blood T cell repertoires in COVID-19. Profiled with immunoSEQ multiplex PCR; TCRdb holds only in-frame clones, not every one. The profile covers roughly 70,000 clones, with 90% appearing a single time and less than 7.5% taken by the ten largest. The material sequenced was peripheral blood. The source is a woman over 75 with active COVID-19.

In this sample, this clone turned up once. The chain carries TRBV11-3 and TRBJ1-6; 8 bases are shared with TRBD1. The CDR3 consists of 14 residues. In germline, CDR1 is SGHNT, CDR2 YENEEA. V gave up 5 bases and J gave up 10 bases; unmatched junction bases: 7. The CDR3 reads CASSTDRVRSPLHF. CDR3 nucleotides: TGTGCCAGCAGCACGGACAGGGTGCGATCACCCCTCCACTTT.

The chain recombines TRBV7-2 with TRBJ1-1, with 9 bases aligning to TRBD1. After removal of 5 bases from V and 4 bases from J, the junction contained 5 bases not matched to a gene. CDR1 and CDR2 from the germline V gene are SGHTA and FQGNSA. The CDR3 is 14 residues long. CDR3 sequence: CASSQDRGSTEAFF. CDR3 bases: TGTGCCAGCAGCCAAGACAGGGGGAGCACTGAAGCTTTCTTT.

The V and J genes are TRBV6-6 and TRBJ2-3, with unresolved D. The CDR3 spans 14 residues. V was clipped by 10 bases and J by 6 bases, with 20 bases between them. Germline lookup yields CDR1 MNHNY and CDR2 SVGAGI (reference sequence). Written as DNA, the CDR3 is TGTGCCACCGCCCCCCAGGTACGCGCGGATACGCAGTATTTT. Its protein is CATAPQVRADTQYF.

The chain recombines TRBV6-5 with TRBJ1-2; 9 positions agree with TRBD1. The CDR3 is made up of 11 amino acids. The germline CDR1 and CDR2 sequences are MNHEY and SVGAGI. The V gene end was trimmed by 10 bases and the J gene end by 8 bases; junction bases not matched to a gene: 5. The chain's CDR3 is CAITGGWGYTF. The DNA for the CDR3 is TGTGCCATCACAGGGGGCTGGGGCTACACCTTC.

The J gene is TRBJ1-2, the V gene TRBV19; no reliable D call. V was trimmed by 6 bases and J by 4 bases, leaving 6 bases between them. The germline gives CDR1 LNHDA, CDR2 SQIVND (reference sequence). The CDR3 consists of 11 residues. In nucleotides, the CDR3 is TGTGCCAGTAGGGGCGTCTATGGCTACACCTTC. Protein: CASRGVYGYTF.

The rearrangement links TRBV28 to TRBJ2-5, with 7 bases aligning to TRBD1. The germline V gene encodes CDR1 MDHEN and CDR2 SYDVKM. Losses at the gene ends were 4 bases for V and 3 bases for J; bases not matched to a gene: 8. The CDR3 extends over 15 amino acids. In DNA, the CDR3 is TGTGCCAGCAGTTCGACAGGGTCTAGGGAAGAGACCCAGTACTTC. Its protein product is CASSSTGSREETQYF.

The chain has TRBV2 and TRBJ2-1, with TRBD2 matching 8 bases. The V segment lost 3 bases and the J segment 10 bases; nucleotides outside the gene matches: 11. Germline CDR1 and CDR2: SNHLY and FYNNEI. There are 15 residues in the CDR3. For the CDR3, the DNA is TGTGCCAGCAGTGATGAGGCTAGCGGGTATAACGAGCAGTTCTTC. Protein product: CASSDEASGYNEQFF.

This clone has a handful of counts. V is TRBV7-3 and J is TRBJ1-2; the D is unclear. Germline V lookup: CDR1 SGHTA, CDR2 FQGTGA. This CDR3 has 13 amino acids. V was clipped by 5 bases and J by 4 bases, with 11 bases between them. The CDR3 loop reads CASSPRAGYGYTF. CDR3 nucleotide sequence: TGTGCCAGCAGCCCCCGGGCGGGCTATGGCTACACCTTC.

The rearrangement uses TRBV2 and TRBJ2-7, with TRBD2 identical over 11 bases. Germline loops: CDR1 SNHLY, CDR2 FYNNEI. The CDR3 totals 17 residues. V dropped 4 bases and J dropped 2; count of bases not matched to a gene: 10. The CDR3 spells CASSVIPGTSGTYEQYF. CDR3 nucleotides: TGTGCCAGCAGTGTGATACCCGGGACTAGCGGAACCTACGAGCAGTACTTC.

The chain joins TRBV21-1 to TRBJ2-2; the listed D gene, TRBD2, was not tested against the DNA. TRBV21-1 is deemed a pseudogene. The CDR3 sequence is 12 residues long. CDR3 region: CAAHGGTGELFF. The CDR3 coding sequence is TGTGCCGCCCACGGAGGGACCGGGGAGCTGTTTTTT.

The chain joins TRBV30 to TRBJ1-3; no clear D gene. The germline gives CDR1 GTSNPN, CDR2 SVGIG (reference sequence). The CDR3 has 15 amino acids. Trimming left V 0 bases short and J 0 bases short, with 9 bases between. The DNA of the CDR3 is TGTGCCTGGAGTGTGCAAGCTTTCTCTGGAAACACCATATATTTT. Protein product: CAWSVQAFSGNTIYF.

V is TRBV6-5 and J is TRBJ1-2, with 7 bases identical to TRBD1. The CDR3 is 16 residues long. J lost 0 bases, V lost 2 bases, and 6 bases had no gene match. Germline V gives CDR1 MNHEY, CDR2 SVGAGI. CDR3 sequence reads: CASSYRGRRANYGYTF. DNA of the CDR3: TGTGCCAGCAGTTACAGGGGGCGGCGGGCTAACTATGGCTACACCTTC.

In DNA form, the CDR3 reads TGTGCCTGGAGTCGTCGAAGACCGGGGAGCGGCACAGATACGCAGTATTTT. Encoded protein: CAWSRRRPGSGTDTQYF. This sequence joins TRBV30 and TRBJ2-3; a weak D match, TRBD2 (5 bases). Germline CDR1 is GTSNPN and CDR2 is SVGIG (reference sequence). Deletions cut 2 bases from V and 1 base from J, with 19 bases between. CDR3 length: 17 amino acids.

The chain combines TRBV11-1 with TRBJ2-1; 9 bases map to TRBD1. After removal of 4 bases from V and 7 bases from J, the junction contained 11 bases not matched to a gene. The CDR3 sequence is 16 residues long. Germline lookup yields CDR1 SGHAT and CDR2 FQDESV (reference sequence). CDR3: CASSSSGQGVRNEQFF. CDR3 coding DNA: TGTGCCAGCAGCTCTTCGGGACAGGGAGTAAGGAATGAGCAGTTCTTC.

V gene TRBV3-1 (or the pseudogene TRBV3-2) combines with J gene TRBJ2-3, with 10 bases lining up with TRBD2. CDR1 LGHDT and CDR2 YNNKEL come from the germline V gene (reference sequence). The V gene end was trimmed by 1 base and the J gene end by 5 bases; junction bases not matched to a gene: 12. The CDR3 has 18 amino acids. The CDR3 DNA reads TGTGCCAGCAGCCAAGCGGGACTGCTAGCGGGGGATCAAGATACGCAGTATTTT. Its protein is CASSQAGLLAGDQDTQYF.

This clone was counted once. The CDR3 sequence is CASRTSGRRTDTQYF. In DNA, the CDR3 is TGTGCCAGTCGGACTAGCGGGAGAAGGACAGATACGCAGTATTTT. This chain links TRBV19 with TRBJ2-3, with 13 bases identical to TRBD2. V was pared by 8 bases and J by 3 bases, with 5 bases of the junction left unmatched. In germline, CDR1 is LNHDA, CDR2 SQIVND (reference sequence). The CDR3 totals 15 residues.

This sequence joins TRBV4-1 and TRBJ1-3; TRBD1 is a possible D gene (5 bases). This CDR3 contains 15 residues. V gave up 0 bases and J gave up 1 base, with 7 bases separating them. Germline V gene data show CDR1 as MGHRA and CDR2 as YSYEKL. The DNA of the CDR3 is TGCGCCAGCAGCCAAGAAGGACAATCTGGAAACACCATATATTTT. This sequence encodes CASSQEGQSGNTIYF.

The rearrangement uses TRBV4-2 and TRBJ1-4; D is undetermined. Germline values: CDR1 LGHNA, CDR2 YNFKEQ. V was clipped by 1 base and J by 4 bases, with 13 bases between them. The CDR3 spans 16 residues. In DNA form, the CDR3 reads TGTGCCAGCAGCCAAGTGAGTTTGGGAGTTAATGAAAAACTGTTTTTT. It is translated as CASSQVSLGVNEKLFF.

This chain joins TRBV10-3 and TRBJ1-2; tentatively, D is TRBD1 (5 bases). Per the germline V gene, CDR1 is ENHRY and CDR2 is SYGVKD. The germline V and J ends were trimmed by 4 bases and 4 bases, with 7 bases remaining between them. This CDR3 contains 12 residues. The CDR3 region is CAISVDTYGYTF. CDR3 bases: TGTGCCATCAGTGTGGACACCTATGGCTACACCTTC.

Here the CDR3 reads CASSTGGRNQQYF. CDR3 DNA sequence: TGTGCCAGCTCTACAGGGGGCCGAAATCAGCAGTACTTC. The chain joins TRBV18 to TRBJ2-7; 9 bases map to TRBD1. Germline-derived CDR1 and CDR2 are KGHSH and LQKENI. The CDR3 covers 13 residues. With 6 bases clipped from V and 8 bases from J, the junction kept 8 bases outside the gene matches. The complete variable domain, with remaining parts taken from reference TRBV18 and TRBJ2-7, reads NAGVMQNPRHLVRRRGQEARLRCSPMKGHSHVYWYRQLPEEGLKFMVYLQKENIIDESGMPKERFSAEFPKEGPSILRIQQVVRGDSAAYFCASSTGGRNQQYFGPGTRLTVT.

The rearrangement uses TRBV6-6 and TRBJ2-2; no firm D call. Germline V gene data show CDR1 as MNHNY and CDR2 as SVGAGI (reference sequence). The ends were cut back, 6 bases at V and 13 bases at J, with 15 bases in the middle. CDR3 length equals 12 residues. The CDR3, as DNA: TGTGCCAGCAGACCCGGTCTCCGAGGGCTGTTTTTT. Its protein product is CASRPGLRGLFF.

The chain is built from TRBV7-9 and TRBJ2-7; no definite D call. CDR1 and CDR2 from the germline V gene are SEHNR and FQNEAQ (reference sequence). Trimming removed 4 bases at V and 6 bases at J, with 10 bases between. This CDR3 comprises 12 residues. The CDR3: CASSSRAPEQYF. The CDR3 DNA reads TGTGCCAGCAGCTCCAGAGCGCCCGAGCAGTACTTC.